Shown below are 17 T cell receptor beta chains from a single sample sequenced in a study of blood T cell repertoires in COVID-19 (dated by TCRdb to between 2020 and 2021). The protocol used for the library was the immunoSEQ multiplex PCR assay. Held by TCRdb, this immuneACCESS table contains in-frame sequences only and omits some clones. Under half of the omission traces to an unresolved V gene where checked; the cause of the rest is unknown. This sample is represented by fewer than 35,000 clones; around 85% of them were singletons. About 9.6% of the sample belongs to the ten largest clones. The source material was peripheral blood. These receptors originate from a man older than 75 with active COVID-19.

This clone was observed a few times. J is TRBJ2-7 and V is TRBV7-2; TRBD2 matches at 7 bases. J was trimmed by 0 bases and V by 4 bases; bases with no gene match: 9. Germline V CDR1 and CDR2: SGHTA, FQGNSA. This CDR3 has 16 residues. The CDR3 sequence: CASSSREAGRSYEQYF. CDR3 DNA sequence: TGTGCCAGCAGCTCGAGGGAAGCGGGGCGCTCCTACGAGCAGTACTTC.

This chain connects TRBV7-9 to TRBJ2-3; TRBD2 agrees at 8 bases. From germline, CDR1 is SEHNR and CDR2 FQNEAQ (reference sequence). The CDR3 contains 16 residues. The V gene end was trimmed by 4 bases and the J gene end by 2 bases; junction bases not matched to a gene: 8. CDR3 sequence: CASSSTGTRPTDTQYF. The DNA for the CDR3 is TGTGCCAGCAGCTCCACCGGGACTAGACCCACAGATACGCAGTATTTT.

The CDR3 loop reads CASSIAGRGAPYTQYF. The CDR3 bases are TGTGCCAGCAGTATAGCGGGTCGGGGGGCGCCTTATACGCAGTATTTT. The chain couples TRBV7-2 to TRBJ2-3, with a tentative D call TRBD2 (7 bases). V shed 6 bases and J shed 7 bases, with 23 bases lying between them. This CDR3 is 16 amino acids long. Germline CDR1 reads SGHTA; CDR2 reads FQGNSA.

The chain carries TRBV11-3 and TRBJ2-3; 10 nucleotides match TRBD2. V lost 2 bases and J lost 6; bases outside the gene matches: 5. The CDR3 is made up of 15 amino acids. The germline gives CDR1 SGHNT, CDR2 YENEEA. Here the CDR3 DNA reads TGTGCCAGCAGCTTACCTAGCGGGGGTGACGATACGCAGTATTTT. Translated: CASSLPSGGDDTQYF.

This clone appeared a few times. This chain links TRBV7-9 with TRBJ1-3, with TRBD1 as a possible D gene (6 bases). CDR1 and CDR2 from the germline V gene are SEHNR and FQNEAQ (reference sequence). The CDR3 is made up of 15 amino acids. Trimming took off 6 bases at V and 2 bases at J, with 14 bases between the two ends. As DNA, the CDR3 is TGTGCCAGCAGACCTACAGGGACTACTGGAAACACCATATATTTT. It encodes CASRPTGTTGNTIYF.

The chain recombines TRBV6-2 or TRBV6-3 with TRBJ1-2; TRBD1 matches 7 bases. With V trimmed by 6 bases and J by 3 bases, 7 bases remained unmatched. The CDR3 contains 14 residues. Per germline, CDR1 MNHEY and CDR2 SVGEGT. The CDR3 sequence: CASSFDRAYYGYTF. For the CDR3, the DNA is TGTGCCAGCAGCTTCGACAGGGCCTACTATGGCTACACCTTC.

Here the CDR3 reads CASSLSPSNTIYF. The CDR3 DNA reads TGTGCCAGCAGCCTGAGCCCCTCGAACACCATATATTTT. The chain employs TRBV7-8 and TRBJ1-3; D not certain. The V end was cut by 5 bases, the J end by 7 bases, with 12 bases between. The CDR3 spans 13 residues. The germline gives CDR1 SGHVS, CDR2 FQNEAQ.

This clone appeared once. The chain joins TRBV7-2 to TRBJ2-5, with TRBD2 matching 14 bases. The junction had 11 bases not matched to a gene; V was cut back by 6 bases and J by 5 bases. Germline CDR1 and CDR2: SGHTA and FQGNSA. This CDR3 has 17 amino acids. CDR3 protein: CASSLYGLAGGMETQYF. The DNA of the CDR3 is TGTGCCAGCAGTCTTTACGGACTAGCGGGGGGTATGGAGACCCAGTACTTC.

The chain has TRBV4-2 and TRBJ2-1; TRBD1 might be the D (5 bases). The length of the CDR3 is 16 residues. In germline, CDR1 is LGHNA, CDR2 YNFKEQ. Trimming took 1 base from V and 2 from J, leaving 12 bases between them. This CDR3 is CASSQAGLRTYNEQFF. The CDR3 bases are TGTGCCAGCAGCCAAGCAGGGCTTAGGACCTACAATGAGCAGTTCTTC.

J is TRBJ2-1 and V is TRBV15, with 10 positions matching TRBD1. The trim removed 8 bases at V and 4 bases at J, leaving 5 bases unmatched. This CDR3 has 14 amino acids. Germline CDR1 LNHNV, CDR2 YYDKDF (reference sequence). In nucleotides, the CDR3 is TGTGCCACCTGCCGGGACAGGGGTTACAATGAGCAGTTCTTC. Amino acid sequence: CATCRDRGYNEQFF.

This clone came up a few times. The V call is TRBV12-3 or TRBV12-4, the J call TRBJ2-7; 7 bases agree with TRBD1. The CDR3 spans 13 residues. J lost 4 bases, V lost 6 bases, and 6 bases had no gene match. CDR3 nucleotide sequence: TGTGCCAGCAGCCTCCTGACAGGGTACGAGCAGTACTTC. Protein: CASSLLTGYEQYF.

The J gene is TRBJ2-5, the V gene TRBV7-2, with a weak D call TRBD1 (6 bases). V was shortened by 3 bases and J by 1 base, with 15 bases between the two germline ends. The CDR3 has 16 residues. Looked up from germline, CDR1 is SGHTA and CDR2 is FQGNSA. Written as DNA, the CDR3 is TGTGCCAGCAGCTTGGGGGCGCGATCCGCCCAAGAGACCCAGTACTTC. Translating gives CASSLGARSAQETQYF.

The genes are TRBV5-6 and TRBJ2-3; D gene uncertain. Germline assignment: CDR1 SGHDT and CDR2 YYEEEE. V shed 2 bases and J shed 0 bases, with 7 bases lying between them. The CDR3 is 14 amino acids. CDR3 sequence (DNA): TGTGCCAGCAGCTTAACAGTTAGCACAGATACGCAGTATTTT. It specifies CASSLTVSTDTQYF. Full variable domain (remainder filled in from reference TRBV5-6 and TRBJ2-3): DAGVTQSPTHLIKTRGQQVTLRCSPKSGHDTVSWYQQALGQGPQFIFQYYEEEERQRGNFPDRFSGHQFPNYSSELNVNALLLGDSALYLCASSLTVSTDTQYFGPGTRLTVL.

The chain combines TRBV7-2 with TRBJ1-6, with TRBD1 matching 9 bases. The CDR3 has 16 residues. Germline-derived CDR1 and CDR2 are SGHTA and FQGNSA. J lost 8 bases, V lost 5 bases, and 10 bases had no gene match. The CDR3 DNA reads TGTGCCAGCAGCCCCCAACAGGGGGCCATAGATTCACCCCTCCACTTT. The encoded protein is CASSPQQGAIDSPLHF.

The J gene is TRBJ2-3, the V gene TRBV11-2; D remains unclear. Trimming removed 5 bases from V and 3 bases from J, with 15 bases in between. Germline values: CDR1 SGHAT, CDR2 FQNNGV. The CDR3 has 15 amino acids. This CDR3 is CASSPQVGTTDTQYF. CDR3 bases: TGTGCCAGCAGCCCACAAGTGGGCACAACAGATACGCAGTATTTT. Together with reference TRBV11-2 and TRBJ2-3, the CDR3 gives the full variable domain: EAGVAQSPRYKIIEKRQSVAFWCNPISGHATLYWYQQILGQGPKLLIQFQNNGVVDDSQLPKDRFSAERLKGVDSTLKIQPAKLEDSAVYLCASSPQVGTTDTQYFGPGTRLTVL.

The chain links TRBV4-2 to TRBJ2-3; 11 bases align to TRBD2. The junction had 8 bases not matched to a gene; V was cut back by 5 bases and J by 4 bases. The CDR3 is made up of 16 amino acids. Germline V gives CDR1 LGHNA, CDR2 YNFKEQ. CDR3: CASSKYSGGAADTQYF. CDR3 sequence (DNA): TGTGCCAGCAGCAAATATAGCGGGGGGGCCGCAGATACGCAGTATTTT.

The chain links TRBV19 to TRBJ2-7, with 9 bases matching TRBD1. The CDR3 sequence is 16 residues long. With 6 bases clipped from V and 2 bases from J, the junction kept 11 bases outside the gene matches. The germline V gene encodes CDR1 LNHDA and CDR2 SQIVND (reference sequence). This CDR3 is CASSHTPGQGTYEQYF. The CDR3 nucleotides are TGTGCCAGTAGCCATACTCCGGGACAGGGAACCTACGAGCAGTACTTC.